The subject of this entry is one T cell receptor (beta chain). The repertoire was sequenced with immunoSEQ multiplex PCR; TCRdb's copy has only in-frame clones and lacks some. The table has around 300,000 clones, roughly 86% seen once; the top ten hold under 2.5%. This sample was included in a study of blood T cell repertoires in COVID-19. Study-level information: Samples came from the United States, Italy and Spain, spanning acute and convalescent COVID-19.

Trimming left V 4 bases short and J 4 bases short, with 10 bases between. The CDR3 loop spans 12 amino acids. CDR1 GTSNPN and CDR2 SVGIG come from the germline V gene (reference sequence). The study assigned cohorts using participant-reported clinical history. The sequence derives from a woman aged 55-70 years who had recovered from COVID-19. The rearrangement joins TRBV30 to TRBJ2-5; D perhaps matches TRBD2 (5 bases). Sequenced material: PBMCs or T cells enriched from blood (not recorded which). The CDR3 spells CAWTMAGETQYF. In DNA, the CDR3 is TGTGCCTGGACTATGGCGGGAGAGACCCAGTACTTC.